This TCR beta chain was retrieved from a study of shared clonotypes between healthy human individuals. Study conclusions and caveats: Roughly 5% of naive CD4 clonotypes were common to several donors.

Germline V CDR1 and CDR2: MDHEN, SYDVKM. The CDR3 loop spans 18 amino acids. The J segment lost 0 bases and the V segment lost 3 bases, leaving 10 bases of the junction unmatched. Using immunoSEQ multiplex PCR, the repertoire was profiled, and TCRdb retains in-frame clones only, with some absent. The profile shows roughly 2 million clones, almost 96% of them singletons. About this clone: The antigen remains undetermined.

Sample: naive CD4+ T cells sorted from blood. Subset noted: CD45RA+ positively selected. The TCR comes from a man younger than 35 in good health. V gene TRBV28 combines with J gene TRBJ2-3; 9 bases fit TRBD2. The CDR3 loop reads CASSLGWASGMSTDTQYF. The CDR3 coding sequence is TGTGCCAGCAGTTTGGGGTGGGCTAGCGGGATGAGCACAGATACGCAGTATTTT.